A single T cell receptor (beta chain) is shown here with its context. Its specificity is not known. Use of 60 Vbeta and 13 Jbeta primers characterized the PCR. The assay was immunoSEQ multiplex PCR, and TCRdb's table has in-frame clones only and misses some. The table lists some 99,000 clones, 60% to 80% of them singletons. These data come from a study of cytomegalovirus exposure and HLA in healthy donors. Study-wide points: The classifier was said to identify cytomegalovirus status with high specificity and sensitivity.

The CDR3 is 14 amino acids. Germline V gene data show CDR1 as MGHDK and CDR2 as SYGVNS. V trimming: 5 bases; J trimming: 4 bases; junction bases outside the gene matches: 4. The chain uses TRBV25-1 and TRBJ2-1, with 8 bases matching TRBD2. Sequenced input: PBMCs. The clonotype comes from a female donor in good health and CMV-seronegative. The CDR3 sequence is CASSYSGVYNEQFF. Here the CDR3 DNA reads TGTGCCAGCAGTTATAGCGGGGTGTACAATGAGCAGTTCTTC.